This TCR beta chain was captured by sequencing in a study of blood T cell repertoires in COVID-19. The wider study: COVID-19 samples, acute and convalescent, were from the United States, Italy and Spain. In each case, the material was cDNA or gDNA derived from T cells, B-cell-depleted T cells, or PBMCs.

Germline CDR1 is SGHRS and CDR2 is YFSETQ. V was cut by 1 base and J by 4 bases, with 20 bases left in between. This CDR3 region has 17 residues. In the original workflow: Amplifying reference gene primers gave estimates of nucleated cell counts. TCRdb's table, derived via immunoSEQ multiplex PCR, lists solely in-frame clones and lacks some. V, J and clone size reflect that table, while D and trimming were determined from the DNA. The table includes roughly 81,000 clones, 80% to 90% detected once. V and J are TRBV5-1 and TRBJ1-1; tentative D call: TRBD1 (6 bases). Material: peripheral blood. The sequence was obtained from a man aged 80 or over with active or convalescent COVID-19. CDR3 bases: TGCGCCAGCAGCTTGCGGGTCGTGGCAGGGGACGGCACTGAAGCTTTCTTT. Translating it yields CASSLRVVAGDGTEAFF.